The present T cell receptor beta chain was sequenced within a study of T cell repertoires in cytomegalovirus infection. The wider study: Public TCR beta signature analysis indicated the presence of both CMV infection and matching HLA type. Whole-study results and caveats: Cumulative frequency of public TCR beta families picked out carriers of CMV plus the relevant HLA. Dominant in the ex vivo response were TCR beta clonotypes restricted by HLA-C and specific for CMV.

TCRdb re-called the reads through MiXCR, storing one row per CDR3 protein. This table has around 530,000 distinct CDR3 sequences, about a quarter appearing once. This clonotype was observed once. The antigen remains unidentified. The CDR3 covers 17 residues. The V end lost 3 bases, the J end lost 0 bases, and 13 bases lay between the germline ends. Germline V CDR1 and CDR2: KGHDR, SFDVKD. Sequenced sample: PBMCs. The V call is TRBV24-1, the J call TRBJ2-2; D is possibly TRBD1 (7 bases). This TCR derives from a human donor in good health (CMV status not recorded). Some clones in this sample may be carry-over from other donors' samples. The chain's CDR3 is CATSDPGDSTNTGELFF. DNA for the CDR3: TGTGCCACCAGTGATCCGGGGGACAGTACGAACACCGGGGAGCTGTTTTTT.